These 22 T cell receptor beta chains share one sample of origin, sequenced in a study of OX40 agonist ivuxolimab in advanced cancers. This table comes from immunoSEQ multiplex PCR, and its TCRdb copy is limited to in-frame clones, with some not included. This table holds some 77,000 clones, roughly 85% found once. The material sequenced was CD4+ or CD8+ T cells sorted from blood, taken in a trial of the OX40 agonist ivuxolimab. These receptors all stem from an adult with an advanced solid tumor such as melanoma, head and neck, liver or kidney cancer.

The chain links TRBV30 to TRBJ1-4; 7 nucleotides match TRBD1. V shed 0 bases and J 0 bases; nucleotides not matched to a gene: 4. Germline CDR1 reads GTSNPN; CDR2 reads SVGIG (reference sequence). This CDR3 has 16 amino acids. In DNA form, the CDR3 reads TGTGCCTGGAGTGTCGACAGGGTGGCAACTAATGAAAAACTGTTTTTT. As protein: CAWSVDRVATNEKLFF. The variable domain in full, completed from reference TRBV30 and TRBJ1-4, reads SQTIHQWPATLVQPVGSPLSLECTVEGTSNPNLYWYRQAAGRGLQLLFYSVGIGQISSEVPQNLSASRPQDRQFILSSKKLLLSDSGFYLCAWSVDRVATNEKLFFGSGTQLSVL.

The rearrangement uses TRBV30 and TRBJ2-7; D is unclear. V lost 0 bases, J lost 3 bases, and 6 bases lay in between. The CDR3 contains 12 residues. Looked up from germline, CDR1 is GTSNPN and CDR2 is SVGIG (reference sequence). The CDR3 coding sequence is TGTGCCTGGAGTGTAGAAGACTACGAGCAGTACTTC. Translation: CAWSVEDYEQYF.

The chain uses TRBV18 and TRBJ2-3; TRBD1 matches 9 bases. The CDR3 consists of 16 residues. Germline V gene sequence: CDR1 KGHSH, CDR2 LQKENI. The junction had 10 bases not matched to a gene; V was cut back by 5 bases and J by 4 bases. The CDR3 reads CASSFLEGQGPDTQYF. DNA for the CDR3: TGTGCCAGCTCATTTCTGGAGGGACAGGGCCCAGATACGCAGTATTTT.

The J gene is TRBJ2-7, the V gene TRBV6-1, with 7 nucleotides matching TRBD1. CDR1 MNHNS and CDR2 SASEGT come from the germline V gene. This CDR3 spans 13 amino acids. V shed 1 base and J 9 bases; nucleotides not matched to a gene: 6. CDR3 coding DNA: TGTGCCAGCAGTGAAGGACAGGGTTCTCGGCAGTACTTC. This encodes CASSEGQGSRQYF.

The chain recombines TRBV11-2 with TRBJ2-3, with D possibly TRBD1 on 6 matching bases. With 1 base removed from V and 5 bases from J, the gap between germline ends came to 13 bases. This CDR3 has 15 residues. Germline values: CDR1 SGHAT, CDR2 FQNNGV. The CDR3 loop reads CASSLGTGKLDTQYF. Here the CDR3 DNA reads TGTGCCAGCAGCTTAGGCACAGGGAAGTTAGATACGCAGTATTTT. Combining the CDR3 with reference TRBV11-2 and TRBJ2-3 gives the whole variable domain EAGVAQSPRYKIIEKRQSVAFWCNPISGHATLYWYQQILGQGPKLLIQFQNNGVVDDSQLPKDRFSAERLKGVDSTLKIQPAKLEDSAVYLCASSLGTGKLDTQYFGPGTRLTVL.

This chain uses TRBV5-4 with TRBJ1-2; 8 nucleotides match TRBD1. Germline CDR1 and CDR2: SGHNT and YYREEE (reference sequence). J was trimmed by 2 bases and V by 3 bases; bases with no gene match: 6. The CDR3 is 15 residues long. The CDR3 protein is CASSSDRTGNYGYTF. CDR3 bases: TGTGCCAGCAGCTCGGACAGGACAGGGAACTATGGCTACACCTTC.

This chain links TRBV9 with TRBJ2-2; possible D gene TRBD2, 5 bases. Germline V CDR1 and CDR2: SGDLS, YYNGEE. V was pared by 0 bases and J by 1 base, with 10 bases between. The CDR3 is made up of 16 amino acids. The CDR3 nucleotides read TGTGCCAGCAGCGTAGTCCCCGGGGTGAACACCGGGGAGCTGTTTTTT. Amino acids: CASSVVPGVNTGELFF.

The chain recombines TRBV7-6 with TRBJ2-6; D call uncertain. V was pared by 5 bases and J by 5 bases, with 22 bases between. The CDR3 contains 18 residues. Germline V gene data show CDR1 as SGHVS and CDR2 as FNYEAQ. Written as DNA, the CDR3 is TGTGCCAGCAGCGTAATTATTGAATCACAAAGTCGGGCCAACGTCCTGACTTTC. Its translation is CASSVIIESQSRANVLTF.

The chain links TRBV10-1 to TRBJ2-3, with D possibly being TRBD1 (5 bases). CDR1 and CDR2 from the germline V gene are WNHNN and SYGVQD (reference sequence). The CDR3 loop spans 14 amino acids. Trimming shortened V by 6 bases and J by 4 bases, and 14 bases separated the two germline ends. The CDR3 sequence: CASRENQGADTQYF. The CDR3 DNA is TGCGCCAGCAGGGAGAACCAGGGCGCAGATACGCAGTATTTT.

The CDR3 DNA follows: TGCGCCAGCAGCCAAGGGCAGAGCACCTACGAGCAGTACTTC. Its protein is CASSQGQSTYEQYF. The J gene is TRBJ2-7, the V gene TRBV4-1, with no clear D. Germline CDR1 MGHRA, CDR2 YSYEKL. Between the trimmed V and J ends, which lost 1 base and 2 bases, there was a span of 9 bases. The CDR3 has 14 residues.

The CDR3 spells CAWSGGQGFQETQYF. CDR3 sequence (DNA): TGTGCCTGGAGTGGGGGACAAGGATTCCAAGAGACCCAGTACTTC. The V call is TRBV30, the J call TRBJ2-5; D perhaps matches TRBD1 (6 bases). V lost 1 base and J 1 base, leaving 13 bases between the germline ends. Germline CDR1 reads GTSNPN; CDR2 reads SVGIG (reference sequence). CDR3 length equals 15 residues.

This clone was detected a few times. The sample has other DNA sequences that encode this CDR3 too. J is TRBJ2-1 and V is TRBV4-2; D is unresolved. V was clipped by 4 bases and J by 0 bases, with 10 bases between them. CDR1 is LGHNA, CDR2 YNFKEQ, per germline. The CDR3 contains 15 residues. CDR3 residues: CASSLTYPSYNEQFF. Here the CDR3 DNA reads TGTGCCAGCAGCCTTACTTACCCCTCCTACAATGAGCAGTTCTTC.

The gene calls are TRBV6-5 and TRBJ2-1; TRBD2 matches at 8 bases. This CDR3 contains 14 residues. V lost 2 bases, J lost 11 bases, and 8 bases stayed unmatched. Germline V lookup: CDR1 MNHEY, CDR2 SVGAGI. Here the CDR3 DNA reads TGTGCCAGCAGTTACCGGCGGGGGGCCGACCAGCAGTTCTTC. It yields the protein CASSYRRGADQQFF.

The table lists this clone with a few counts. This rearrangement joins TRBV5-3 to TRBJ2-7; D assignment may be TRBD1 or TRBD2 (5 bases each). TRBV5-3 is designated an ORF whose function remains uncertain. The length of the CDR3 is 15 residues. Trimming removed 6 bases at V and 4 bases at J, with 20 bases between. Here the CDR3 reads CARKRPGTPSYEQYF. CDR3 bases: TGTGCCAGAAAGCGACCCGGGACCCCGTCGTACGAGCAGTACTTC.

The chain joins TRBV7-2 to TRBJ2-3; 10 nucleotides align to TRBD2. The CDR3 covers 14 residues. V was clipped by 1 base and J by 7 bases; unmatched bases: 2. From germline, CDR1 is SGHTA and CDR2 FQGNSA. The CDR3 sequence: CASSLGSGRNTQYF. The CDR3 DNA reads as TGTGCCAGCAGCTTAGGTAGCGGGAGGAATACGCAGTATTTT.

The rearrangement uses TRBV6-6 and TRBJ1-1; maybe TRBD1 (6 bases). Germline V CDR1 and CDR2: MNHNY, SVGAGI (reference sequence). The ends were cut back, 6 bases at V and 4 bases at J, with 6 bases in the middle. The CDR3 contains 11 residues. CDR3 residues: CASRTGTEAFF. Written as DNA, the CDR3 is TGTGCCAGCAGGACAGGCACTGAAGCTTTCTTT.

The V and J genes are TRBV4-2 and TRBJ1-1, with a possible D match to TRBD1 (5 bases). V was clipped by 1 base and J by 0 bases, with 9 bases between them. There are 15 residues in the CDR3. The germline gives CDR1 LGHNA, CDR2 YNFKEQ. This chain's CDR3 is CASSQVNRLNTEAFF. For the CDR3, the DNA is TGTGCCAGCAGCCAAGTCAACAGGCTGAACACTGAAGCTTTCTTT.

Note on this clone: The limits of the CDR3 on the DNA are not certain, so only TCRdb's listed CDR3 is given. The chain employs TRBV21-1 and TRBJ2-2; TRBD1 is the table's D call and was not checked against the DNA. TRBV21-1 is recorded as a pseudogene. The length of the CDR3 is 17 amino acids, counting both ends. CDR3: CASSKVGQGTHTGELFF.

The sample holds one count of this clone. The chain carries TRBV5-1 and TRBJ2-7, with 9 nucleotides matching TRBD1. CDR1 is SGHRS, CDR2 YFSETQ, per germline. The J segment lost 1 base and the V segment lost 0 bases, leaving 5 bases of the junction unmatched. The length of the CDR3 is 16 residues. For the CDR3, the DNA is TGCGCCAGCAGCTTGGGGGACAGGGCCCCTTCCTACGAGCAGTACTTC. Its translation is CASSLGDRAPSYEQYF.

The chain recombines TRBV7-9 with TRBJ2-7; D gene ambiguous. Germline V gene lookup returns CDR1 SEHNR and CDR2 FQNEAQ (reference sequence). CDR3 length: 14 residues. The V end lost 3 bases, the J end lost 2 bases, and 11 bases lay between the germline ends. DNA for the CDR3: TGTGCCAGCAGCTTTGGCGACAAACCCTACGAGCAGTACTTC. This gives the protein CASSFGDKPYEQYF.

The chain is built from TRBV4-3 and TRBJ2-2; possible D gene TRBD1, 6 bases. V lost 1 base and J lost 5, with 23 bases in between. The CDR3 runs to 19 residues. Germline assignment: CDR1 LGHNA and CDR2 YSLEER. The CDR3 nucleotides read TGCGCCAGCAGCCAAGGGCCCCCAGGGACAACCAAGCGGACCGGGGAGCTGTTTTTT. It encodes CASSQGPPGTTKRTGELFF.

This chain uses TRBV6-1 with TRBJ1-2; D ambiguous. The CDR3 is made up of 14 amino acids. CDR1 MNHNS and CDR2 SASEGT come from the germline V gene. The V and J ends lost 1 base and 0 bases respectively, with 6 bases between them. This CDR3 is CASSEGQTNYGYTF. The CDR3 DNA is TGTGCCAGCAGTGAAGGTCAGACTAACTATGGCTACACCTTC.